This is a list of T cell receptor beta chains from one sample in a study of OX40 agonist ivuxolimab in advanced cancers. Assay: immunoSEQ multiplex PCR; the TCRdb copy retains only in-frame clones and omits some. The table shows about 14,000 clones, with about 80% occurring only once. Sequenced material: CD4+ or CD8+ T cells sorted from blood, taken in a trial of the OX40 agonist ivuxolimab. The origin of the receptors is an adult with an advanced solid tumor such as melanoma, head and neck, liver or kidney cancer. Each CDR3 is given with its conserved first and last residue. The D gene is left open where the match is weak. Clone size appears in some rows only: once, few, many, or a class for an expanded clone.

15 TRBJ2-6 - - TRBV6-1 TGTGCCAGCAGTCCCACAGGGACTGGGGCCAACGTCCTGACTTTC CASSPTGTGANVLTF
15 TRBJ2-3 - TRBD2 TRBV7-3 TGTGCCAGCAGCCCCCAGGGACTAGCGGGAGGAACGCAGTATTTT CASSPQGLAGGTQYF
15 TRBJ1-5 - TRBD1 TRBV14 TGTGCCAGCAGCCAAGAACAGGGGGACAATCAGCCCCAGCATTTT CASSQEQGDNQPQHF
15 TRBJ1-1 - - TRBV4-1 TGCGCCAGCAGCCACCGGGCCAGGGATAACACTGAAGCTTTCTTT CASSHRARDNTEAFF
15 TRBJ1-3 once - TRBV6-1 TGTGCCAGCAGGCCTGGAGGGTACTCTGGAAACACCATATATTTT CASRPGGYSGNTIYF
15 TRBJ1-1 once - TRBV5-4 TGTGCCAGCAGCTTGATCGGACCCGGGAACACTGAAGCTTTCTTT CASSLIGPGNTEAFF
14 TRBJ2-7 - - TRBV19 TGTGCCAGTAGTACGACGAGGGGATTCTACGAGCAGTACTTC CASSTTRGFYEQYF
13 TRBJ1-5 once TRBD1 TRBV30 TGTGCCTGGAGTCCAGGGGGCAGTCAGCCCCAGCATTTT CAWSPGGSQPQHF
19 TRBJ2-7 few - TRBV5-1 TGCGCCAGCAGCTTGGGTCCGGGACCGGACGCCTTTCTCTCCTACGAGCAGTACTTC CASSLGPGPDAFLSYEQYF
13 TRBJ2-1 - - TRBV6-6 TGTGCCAGCAGGGGACTGGACAACAATGAGCAGTTCTTC CASRGLDNNEQFF
13 TRBJ1-2 - - TRBV6-5 TGTGCCAGCAGTTACCTCACGGACTATGGCTACACCTTC CASSYLTDYGYTF
15 TRBJ2-3 - - TRBV19 TGTGCCAGTAGTATAGCGGGGGTCTCCACGGATACGCAGTATTTT CASSIAGVSTDTQYF
11 TRBJ1-1 once - TRBV5-4 TGTGCCAGCAGCTTGGGAGCTGAAGCTTTCTTT CASSLGAEAFF
14 TRBJ1-2 - - TRBV7-9 TGTGCCAGCAGCGCCCGGGACGGTCGTCGGGGCTACACCTTC CASSARDGRRGYTF
15 TRBJ2-2 - TRBD2 TRBV19 TGTGCCAGTAGGCCTAGCGGGAGCTTTGACGGGGAGCTGTTTTTT CASRPSGSFDGELFF
16 TRBJ1-2 - TRBD1 TRBV5-4 TGTGCCAGCAGCTTGGATGTGACAGGGGGCGTCTATGGCTACACCTTC CASSLDVTGGVYGYTF
14 TRBJ2-7 - - TRBV5-1 TGCGCCAGCAGCTTGGTGGCCAGCTCCTACGAGCAGTACTTC CASSLVASSYEQYF
15 TRBJ2-1 once - TRBV27 TGTGCCAGCAGTTTCGGACAGACCCTTTACAATGAGCAGTTCTTC CASSFGQTLYNEQFF
16 TRBJ2-1 once - TRBV7-2 TGTGCCAGCAGCTTAGCGGCTGTGACTAATCGCAATGAGCAGTTCTTC CASSLAAVTNRNEQFF
11 TRBJ2-7 - - TRBV20-1 TGCAGTGCCCAGGAATTTTACGAGCAGTACTTC CSAQEFYEQYF
14 TRBJ2-3 - TRBD2 TRBV14 TGTGCCAGCAAAAGGACTAGCACCCCCGAGCAACAGTATTTT CASKRTSTPEQQYF
16 TRBJ2-3 - TRBD2 TRBV4-1 TGCGCCAGCAGCCAAGTCTTGCGGGGGAACACAGATACGCAGTATTTT CASSQVLRGNTDTQYF
13 TRBJ1-2 few TRBD1 TRBV4-1 TGCGCCAGCGAGGGACAGGGGGACTATGGCTACACCTTC CASEGQGDYGYTF
15 TRBJ2-7 - TRBD1 TRBV18 TGTGCCAGCTCGCATCGGACAGGGGGGTCCTACGAGCAGTACTTC CASSHRTGGSYEQYF
15 TRBJ1-5 medium-sized - TRBV9 TGTGCCAGCAGCCGCGAGGGGGTTGTCAATCAGCCCCAGCATTTT CASSREGVVNQPQHF
14 TRBJ1-1 - - TRBV5-1 TGCGCCAGCAGCTTGGGACGTTTGAACACTGAAGCTTTCTTT CASSLGRLNTEAFF
15 TRBJ1-5 - TRBD1 TRBV27 TGTGCCAGCAGTCCCGGGACAGCTGACAATCAGCCCCAGCATTTT CASSPGTADNQPQHF
13 TRBJ2-3 - - TRBV7-8 TGTGCCAGCAGCTTAGACTTCACAGATACGCAGTATTTT CASSLDFTDTQYF
14 TRBJ1-2 - - TRBV9 TGTGCCAGCTCCCGGACCGGGGACCACTATGGCTACACCTTC CASSRTGDHYGYTF